This T cell receptor (beta chain) comes out of a study of cytomegalovirus exposure and HLA in healthy donors. Broader study findings: Later analysis identified a missense DCLRE1C variant that was linked to TCR beta V- and J-gene trimming. After further analysis at a later stage, under 20,000 TCR beta sequences were associated with HLA alleles at 0.05 false discovery rate.

13 Jbeta primers and 60 Vbeta primers were used for the PCR. Sequenced by immunoSEQ multiplex PCR; TCRdb stores in-frame clones only, minus some. The repertoire holds roughly 98,000 clones, around three quarters seen once, with 1.5% to 2% in the top ten. The length of the CDR3 is 15 residues. Germline CDR1 and CDR2: MDHEN and SYDVKM. V lost 5 bases and J 2 bases, leaving 16 bases between the germline ends. This clone appeared once. Its antigen is unknown. The clonotype comes from a man aged 40-55 years in good health and CMV-seronegative. V is TRBV28 and J is TRBJ2-7, with D tentatively TRBD1 (6 bases). Material for sequencing was PBMCs. Written as DNA, the CDR3 is TGTGCCAGCAGTGTACCTCGGGACATTACCTACGAGCAGTACTTC. Its translation is CASSVPRDITYEQYF.